The 11 T cell receptor beta chains presented below share a single source sample, sequenced in a study of PD-L1 blockade in urothelial cancer (dated by TCRdb to between 2016 and 2019). Library construction relied on the immunoSEQ multiplex PCR assay. The clones in this table, taken by TCRdb from immuneACCESS, are in-frame only. Not every clone is retained; where verified, under half of the shortfall comes from an unresolved V gene, and the cause of the rest is unknown. Present in this sample are tens of thousands of clones, about four fifths of which were seen just once. Around 2.1% of the sample rests with the top ten. The sample's time point label, decoded: pretreatment peripheral blood. Source: PBMCs, taken around atezolizumab (anti-PD-L1) treatment. The source of these receptors is a man between 60 and 70 years old with urothelial cancer.

The chain combines TRBV9 with TRBJ1-1, with no clear D. This CDR3 has 13 amino acids. Deletions cut 0 bases from V and 5 bases from J, with 8 bases between. Germline V gives CDR1 SGDLS, CDR2 YYNGEE. This CDR3 reads CASSVEWSTEAFF. CDR3 bases: TGTGCCAGCAGCGTAGAGTGGAGTACTGAAGCTTTCTTT.

This clone was seen only once. The CDR3 sequence is CASSWGGQGSEAFF. The CDR3 DNA is TGTGCCAGCAGCTGGGGGGGCCAGGGCTCTGAAGCTTTCTTT. This chain links TRBV11-2 with TRBJ1-1; tentatively, D is TRBD1 (6 bases). The CDR3 contains 14 residues. CDR1 and CDR2 from the germline V gene are SGHAT and FQNNGV. V was pared by 4 bases and J by 6 bases, with 15 bases between. Full variable domain (rest looked up from reference TRBV11-2 and TRBJ1-1): EAGVAQSPRYKIIEKRQSVAFWCNPISGHATLYWYQQILGQGPKLLIQFQNNGVVDDSQLPKDRFSAERLKGVDSTLKIQPAKLEDSAVYLCASSWGGQGSEAFFGQGTRLTVV.

V is TRBV11-2 and J is TRBJ2-5; D is possibly TRBD1 (8 bases). Germline CDR1 reads SGHAT; CDR2 reads FQNNGV. CDR3 length: 15 residues. V was trimmed by 2 bases and J by 5 bases, leaving 15 bases between them. As DNA, the CDR3 is TGTGCCAGCAGCTTACTTGTACAGGGGGGGGAGACCCAGTACTTC. This codes for CASSLLVQGGETQYF.

This clone was observed once. V usage is TRBV9 and J usage is TRBJ1-4; a weak D match, TRBD1 (6 bases). Germline CDR1 reads SGDLS; CDR2 reads YYNGEE. Deletions cut 0 bases from V and 10 bases from J, with 13 bases between. The CDR3 totals 14 residues. The CDR3 nucleotides read TGTGCCAGCAGCGTAGGGTCAGGGGTGGGAAAACTGTTTTTT. Its protein is CASSVGSGVGKLFF.

The V call is TRBV7-2, the J call TRBJ2-2; D remains unclear. The germline gives CDR1 SGHTA, CDR2 FQGNSA. The CDR3 runs to 13 residues. Trimming took 4 bases from V and 3 from J, leaving 6 bases between them. Written as DNA, the CDR3 is TGTGCCAGCAGCTCCCAGTACACCGGGGAGCTGTTTTTT. Its translation: CASSSQYTGELFF.

The rearrangement joins TRBV5-1 to TRBJ2-3, with 8 bases fitting TRBD2. J lost 6 bases, V lost 2 bases, and 11 bases had no gene match. Germline CDR1 reads SGHRS; CDR2 reads YFSETQ. The CDR3 runs to 16 residues. CDR3 region: CASSFGGGTLRDTQYF. CDR3 nucleotide sequence: TGCGCCAGCAGCTTCGGCGGGGGGACCCTCCGTGATACGCAGTATTTT.

This clone was recorded only once. V gene TRBV7-8 combines with J gene TRBJ1-1; D not certain. Trimming took off 3 bases at V and 2 bases at J, with 7 bases between the two ends. Germline assignment: CDR1 SGHVS and CDR2 FQNEAQ. The CDR3 runs to 13 residues. The CDR3 protein is CASSLYSNTEAFF. The DNA for the CDR3 is TGTGCCAGCAGCTTGTACAGCAACACTGAAGCTTTCTTT.

The chain is built from TRBV6-5 and TRBJ1-1; tentative D call: TRBD1 (5 bases). Germline V gene sequence: CDR1 MNHEY, CDR2 SVGAGI. V gave up 3 bases and J gave up 0 bases, with 14 bases separating them. The CDR3 sequence is 16 residues long. The CDR3 sequence is CASSYYTGTMNTEAFF. CDR3 coding DNA: TGTGCCAGCAGTTATTATACAGGTACTATGAACACTGAAGCTTTCTTT.

V is TRBV9 and J is TRBJ1-1; 7 positions agree with TRBD1. CDR1 and CDR2 (germline): SGDLS, YYNGEE. CDR3 length: 14 amino acids. Trimming removed 4 bases from V and 1 base from J; junction bases left unmatched: 4. The CDR3 bases are TGTGCCAGCAGCACGGGACAGAGGAACACTGAAGCTTTCTTT. Protein sequence: CASSTGQRNTEAFF. Supplemented by reference TRBV9 and TRBJ1-1, the full variable domain reads DSGVTQTPKHLITATGQRVTLRCSPRSGDLSVYWYQQSLDQGLQFLIQYYNGEERAKGNILERFSAQQFPDLHSELNLSSLELGDSALYFCASSTGQRNTEAFFGQGTRLTVV.

The chain has TRBV9 and TRBJ1-1, with a weak D call TRBD1 (6 bases). Per germline, CDR1 SGDLS and CDR2 YYNGEE. The germline V and J ends were trimmed by 0 bases and 0 bases, with 15 bases remaining between them. The CDR3 is 17 residues long. CDR3 in amino acids: CASSVGVTGYMNTEAFF. In nucleotides, the CDR3 is TGTGCCAGCAGCGTAGGAGTTACAGGGTACATGAACACTGAAGCTTTCTTT.

The rearrangement links TRBV9 to TRBJ2-4, with TRBD1 identical over 7 bases. This CDR3 has 15 residues. Per germline, CDR1 SGDLS and CDR2 YYNGEE. Unmatched junction bases numbered 7, after V lost 1 base and J lost 6 bases. The CDR3 here is CASSVLAAGGNIQYF. For the CDR3, the DNA is TGTGCCAGCAGCGTACTTGCGGCAGGGGGAAACATTCAGTACTTC. Using reference TRBV9 and TRBJ2-4 for the parts outside the CDR3, the full variable domain is DSGVTQTPKHLITATGQRVTLRCSPRSGDLSVYWYQQSLDQGLQFLIQYYNGEERAKGNILERFSAQQFPDLHSELNLSSLELGDSALYFCASSVLAAGGNIQYFGAGTRLSVL.